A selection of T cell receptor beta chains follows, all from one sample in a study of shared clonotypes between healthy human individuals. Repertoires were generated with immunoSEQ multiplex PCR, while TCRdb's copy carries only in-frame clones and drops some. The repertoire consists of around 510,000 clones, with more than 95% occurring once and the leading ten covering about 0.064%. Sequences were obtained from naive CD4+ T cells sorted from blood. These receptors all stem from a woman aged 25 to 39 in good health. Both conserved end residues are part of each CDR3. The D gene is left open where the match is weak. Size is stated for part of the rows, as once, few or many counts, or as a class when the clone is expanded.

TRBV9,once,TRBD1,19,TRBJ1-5,CASSNFRGTGIDGNQPQHF,TGTGCCAGCAGCAATTTCCGCGGGACAGGGATTGACGGCAATCAGCCCCAGCATTTT
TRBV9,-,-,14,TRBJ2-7,CASSVSRISYEQYF,TGTGCCAGCAGCGTCAGCAGGATCTCCTACGAGCAGTACTTC
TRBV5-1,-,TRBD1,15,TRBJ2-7,CASSLGGTGSIEQYF,TGCGCCAGCAGCTTGGGTGGGACAGGCTCAATCGAGCAGTACTTC
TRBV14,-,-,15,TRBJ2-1,CASSQDWTSYNEQFF,TGTGCCAGCAGCCAAGATTGGACCTCCTACAATGAGCAGTTCTTC
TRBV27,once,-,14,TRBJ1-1,CASWRSPMNTEAFF,TGTGCCAGCTGGAGGAGCCCCATGAACACTGAAGCTTTCTTT
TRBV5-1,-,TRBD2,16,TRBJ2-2,CASSLDVAGAAGELFF,TGCGCCAGCAGCTTGGATGTAGCGGGAGCTGCTGGGGAGCTGTTTTTT
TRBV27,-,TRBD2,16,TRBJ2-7,CASSLYSPAGVYEQYF,TGTGCCAGCAGTTTATATTCCCCGGCGGGGGTCTACGAGCAGTACTTC
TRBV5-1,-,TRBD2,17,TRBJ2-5,CASSLAYDSGKRETQYF,TGCGCCAGCAGCTTGGCCTACGATAGCGGGAAAAGAGAGACCCAGTACTTC
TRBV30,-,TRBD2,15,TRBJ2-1,CAWSGEVAGANEQFF,TGTGCCTGGAGTGGGGAAGTAGCGGGGGCCAATGAGCAGTTCTTC
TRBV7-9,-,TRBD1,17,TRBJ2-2,CASSQKRYRGGTGELFF,TGTGCCAGCAGCCAGAAAAGATACAGGGGTGGGACCGGGGAGCTGTTTTTT
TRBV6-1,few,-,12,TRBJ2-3,CASCGTTDTQYF,TGTGCCAGCTGTGGTACCACAGATACGCAGTATTTT
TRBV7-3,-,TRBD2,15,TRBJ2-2,CASSRTSANTGELFF,TGTGCCAGCAGCCGGACTAGCGCGAACACCGGGGAGCTGTTTTTT
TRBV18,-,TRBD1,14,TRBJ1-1,CASSPGQTNTEAFF,TGTGCCAGCTCCCCGGGACAGACGAACACTGAAGCTTTCTTT
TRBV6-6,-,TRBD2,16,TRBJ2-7,CASSSQGLAGVHEQYF,TGTGCCAGCAGTTCCCAGGGACTAGCGGGAGTCCACGAGCAGTACTTC
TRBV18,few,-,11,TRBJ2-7,CASSRDSEQYF,TGTGCCAGCTCACGGGACTCGGAGCAGTACTTC
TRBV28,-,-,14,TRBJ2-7,CASSLGLGAYEQYF,TGTGCCAGCAGTTTAGGTCTAGGGGCCTACGAGCAGTACTTC
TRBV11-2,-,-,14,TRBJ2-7,CASSLVLASTEQYF,TGTGCCAGCAGCTTAGTGTTGGCTAGCACCGAGCAGTACTTC
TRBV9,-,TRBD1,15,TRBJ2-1,CASSPRDRAYNEQFF,TGTGCCAGCAGCCCCCGGGACAGGGCCTACAATGAGCAGTTCTTC
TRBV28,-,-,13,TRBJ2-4,CARVGVAKNIQYF,TGTGCCAGGGTTGGAGTAGCCAAAAACATTCAGTACTTC
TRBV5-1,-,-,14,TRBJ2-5,CASSLAGGRETQYF,TGCGCCAGCAGCTTGGCCGGGGGGCGGGAGACCCAGTACTTC
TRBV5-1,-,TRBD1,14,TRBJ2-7,CASSPGQVTYEQYF,TGCGCCAGCAGCCCGGGACAGGTGACCTACGAGCAGTACTTC
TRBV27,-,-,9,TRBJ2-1,CASGPSEFF,TGTGCCAGCGGGCCCTCCGAGTTCTTC
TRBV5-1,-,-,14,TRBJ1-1,CASSSRGIHTEAFF,TGCGCCAGCAGCTCCCGGGGGATACACACTGAAGCTTTCTTT
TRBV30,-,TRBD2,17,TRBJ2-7,CAWSPGLAGDTAYEQYF,TGTGCCTGGAGTCCGGGACTAGCGGGAGATACCGCCTACGAGCAGTACTTC
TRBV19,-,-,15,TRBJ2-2,CASNGRGPNTGELFF,TGTGCCAGTAACGGGCGGGGACCGAACACCGGGGAGCTGTTTTTT
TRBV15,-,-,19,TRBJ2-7,CATSRDTPGRPPLGTEQYF,TGTGCCACCAGCAGAGACACGCCGGGGAGACCCCCGTTAGGAACAGAGCAGTACTTC
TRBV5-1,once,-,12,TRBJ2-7,CASSLGGYEQYF,TGCGCCAGCAGCTTGGGTGGTTACGAGCAGTACTTC
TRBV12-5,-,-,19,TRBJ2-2,CASGFPYGRRGLNTGELFF,TGTGCTAGTGGTTTCCCCTACGGGAGACGCGGCTTGAACACCGGGGAGCTGTTTTTT
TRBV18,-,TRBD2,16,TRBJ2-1,CASSPFLAGGYNEQFF,TGTGCCAGCTCACCCTTCCTAGCGGGAGGCTACAATGAGCAGTTCTTC
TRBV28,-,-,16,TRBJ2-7,CASSLGGRGHPREQYF,TGTGCCAGCAGTTTGGGCGGTCGCGGTCATCCCCGCGAGCAGTACTTC
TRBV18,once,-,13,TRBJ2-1,CASSPGGGYEQFF,TGTGCCAGCTCACCAGGTGGGGGGTATGAGCAGTTCTTC
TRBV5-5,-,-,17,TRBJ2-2,CASSRRVQDPNTGELFF,TGTGCCAGCAGTAGACGGGTCCAGGATCCGAACACCGGGGAGCTGTTTTTT
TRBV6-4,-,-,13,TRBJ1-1,CASSAFNVDEAFF,TGTGCCAGCAGTGCCTTCAATGTGGATGAAGCTTTCTTT
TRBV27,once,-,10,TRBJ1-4,CASKEQKLFF,TGTGCCAGCAAGGAGCAAAAACTGTTTTTT
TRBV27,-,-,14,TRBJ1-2,CASRPILAREGYTF,TGTGCCAGCCGCCCAATTTTGGCGCGGGAAGGCTACACCTTC
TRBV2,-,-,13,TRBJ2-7,CASSRLGGYEQYF,TGTGCCAGCAGTAGACTAGGGGGATACGAGCAGTACTTC
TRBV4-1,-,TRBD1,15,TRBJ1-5,CASSQPDRGNQPQHF,TGCGCCAGCAGCCAACCAGACAGGGGCAATCAGCCCCAGCATTTT
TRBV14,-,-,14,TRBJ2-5,CASSPRHGQETQYF,TGTGCCAGCAGCCCGCGACACGGGCAAGAGACCCAGTACTTC
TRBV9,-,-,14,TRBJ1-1,CASSGRAGWTEAFF,TGTGCCAGCAGCGGAAGGGCGGGGTGGACTGAAGCTTTCTTT
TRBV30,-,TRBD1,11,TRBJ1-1,CAWSVQGEAFF,TGTGCCTGGAGTGTACAGGGGGAAGCTTTCTTT
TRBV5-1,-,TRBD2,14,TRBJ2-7,CASRGLAGADEQYF,TGCGCCAGCAGGGGACTAGCGGGAGCTGACGAGCAGTACTTC
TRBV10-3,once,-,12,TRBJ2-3,CAISGGADTQYF,TGTGCCATCTCCGGGGGCGCAGATACGCAGTATTTT
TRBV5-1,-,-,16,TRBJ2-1,CASSLVQGSRYNEQFF,TGCGCCAGCAGCTTGGTGCAGGGAAGTAGGTACAATGAGCAGTTCTTC
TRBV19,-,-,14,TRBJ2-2,CASSMSTNTGELFF,TGTGCCAGTAGTATGTCCACAAACACCGGGGAGCTGTTTTTT
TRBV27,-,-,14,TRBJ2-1,CASAQGLAYNEQFF,TGTGCCAGCGCCCAAGGGCTAGCCTACAATGAGCAGTTCTTC
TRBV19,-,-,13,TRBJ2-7,CASSMEHFYEQYF,TGTGCCAGTAGTATGGAGCATTTCTACGAGCAGTACTTC
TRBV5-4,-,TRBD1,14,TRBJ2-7,CASSAATGVYEQYF,TGTGCCAGCAGCGCCGCGACAGGGGTCTACGAGCAGTACTTC
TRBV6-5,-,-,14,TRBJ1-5,CASSPQGSNQPQHF,TGTGCCAGCAGCCCCCAGGGTAGCAATCAGCCCCAGCATTTT
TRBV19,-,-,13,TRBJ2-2,CASSIQGTGELFF,TGTGCCAGTAGTATACAGGGAACCGGGGAGCTGTTTTTT
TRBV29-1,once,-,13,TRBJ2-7,CSVETSWGHEQYF,TGCAGCGTTGAAACCAGTTGGGGGCACGAGCAGTACTTC
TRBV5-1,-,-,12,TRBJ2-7,CASSLQGSEQYF,TGCGCCAGCAGCTTGCAGGGGAGCGAGCAGTACTTC
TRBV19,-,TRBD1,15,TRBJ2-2,CASSMWDRDTGELFF,TGTGCCAGTAGTATGTGGGACAGAGACACCGGGGAGCTGTTTTTT
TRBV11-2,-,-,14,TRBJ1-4,CASSPREINEKLFF,TGTGCCAGCAGCCCCAGGGAGATAAATGAAAAACTGTTTTTT
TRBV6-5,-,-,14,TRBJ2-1,CASSGSSSYNEQFF,TGTGCCAGCAGCGGCTCGAGCTCCTACAATGAGCAGTTCTTC
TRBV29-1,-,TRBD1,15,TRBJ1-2,CSAESRQGAIYGYTF,TGCAGCGCTGAAAGCAGGCAGGGGGCGATCTATGGCTACACCTTC
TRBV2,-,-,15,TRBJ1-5,CASSDDGASNQPQHF,TGTGCCAGCAGTGATGATGGGGCGAGCAATCAGCCCCAGCATTTT
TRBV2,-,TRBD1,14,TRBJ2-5,CASSKDRVKETQYF,TGTGCCAGCAGTAAGGACAGGGTAAAAGAGACCCAGTACTTC